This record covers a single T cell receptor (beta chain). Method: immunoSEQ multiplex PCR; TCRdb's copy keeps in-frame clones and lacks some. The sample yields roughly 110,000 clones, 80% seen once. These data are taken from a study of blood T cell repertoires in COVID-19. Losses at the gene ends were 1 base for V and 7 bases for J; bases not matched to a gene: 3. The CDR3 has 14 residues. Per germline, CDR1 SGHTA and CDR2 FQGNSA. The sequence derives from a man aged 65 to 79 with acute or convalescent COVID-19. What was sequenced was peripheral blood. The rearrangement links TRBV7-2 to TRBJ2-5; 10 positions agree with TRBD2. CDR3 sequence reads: CASSLESSGGTQYF. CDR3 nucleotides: TGTGCCAGCAGCTTAGAATCTAGCGGGGGGACCCAGTACTTC. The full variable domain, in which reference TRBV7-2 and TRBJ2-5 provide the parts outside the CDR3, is GAGVSQSPSNKVTEKGKDVELRCDPISGHTALYWYRQSLGQGLEFLIYFQGNSAPDKSGLPSDRFSAERTGGSVSTLTIQRTQQEDSAVYLCASSLESSGGTQYFGPGTRLLVL.